The 26 T cell receptor beta chains reported below all come from one sample, sequenced in a study of early T cells in non-severe SARS-CoV-2 infection (dated by TCRdb to the early 2020s). Library construction relied on 5' RACE. Sequencing relied on a NextSeq 500. Starting from the raw public reads, TCRdb applied fastp trimming at Q25, assembled clones with MiXCR and retained in-frame beta chains. CDR3 protein sequences are deduplicated, and each keeps its most common genes and DNA. This sample comprises about 130,000 distinct CDR3 sequences, just under 15% of them detected only once. Jointly, the top ten make up 20% to 25% of the sample. Sequenced input: whole blood. These receptor sequences come from an adult who was a healthcare worker with PCR-confirmed SARS-CoV-2 infection or an uninfected control (not recorded which).

The sample holds a few counts of this clonotype. V is TRBV10-3 and J is TRBJ1-4; D is unclear. The CDR3 totals 14 residues. V was trimmed by 3 bases and J by 5 bases, leaving 10 bases between them. Germline values: CDR1 ENHRY, CDR2 SYGVKD. The CDR3 region has the DNA TGTGCCATCAGTGATGGACTGGGAAATGAAAAACTGTTTTTT. As protein: CAISDGLGNEKLFF.

V and J are TRBV11-2 and TRBJ1-2, with D unclear. CDR1 and CDR2 from the germline V gene are SGHAT and FQNNGV. The CDR3 sequence is 17 residues long. V lost 0 bases to trimming and J lost 4 bases, with 18 bases between them. The CDR3 here is CASSLDTRGTATYGYTF. The CDR3 nucleotides are TGTGCCAGCAGCTTAGACACTCGCGGTACAGCGACCTATGGCTACACCTTC.

This clonotype was counted ten times or more. The chain carries TRBV29-1 and TRBJ2-1; 9 bases are a match to TRBD1. Germline lookup yields CDR1 SQVTM and CDR2 ANQGSEA. Trimming took 4 bases from V and 5 from J; bases not matched to a gene: 12. The CDR3 runs to 16 residues. In DNA, the CDR3 is TGCAGCGTTGGGTGGGGAGGGACAGGGTTAAACAATGAGCAGTTCTTC. Amino acids: CSVGWGGTGLNNEQFF.

This clonotype was detected many times. The rearrangement links TRBV12-3 or TRBV12-4 to TRBJ1-4, with 8 positions matching TRBD1. Trimming removed 6 bases from V and 1 base from J; junction bases left unmatched: 1. The CDR3 covers 14 residues. CDR3 region: CASRDRGTNEKLFF. CDR3 DNA: TGTGCCAGCAGAGACAGGGGAACTAATGAAAAACTGTTTTTT.

V gene TRBV7-6 combines with J gene TRBJ1-4; D gene unclear. The CDR3 sequence is 14 residues long. CDR1 is SGHVS, CDR2 FNYEAQ, per germline. Deletions cut 2 bases from V and 11 bases from J, with 15 bases between. DNA of the CDR3: TGTGCCAGCAGCTTATCAGGAGCGAGAGGGAAACTGTTTTTT. It is translated as CASSLSGARGKLFF.

This clonotype has just a few counts. This CDR3 is CASRRGVDTEAFF. The CDR3 region has the DNA TGCGCCAGCAGGAGGGGAGTGGACACTGAAGCTTTCTTT. The chain is built from TRBV10-2 and TRBJ1-1; D might be TRBD1 (5 bases). The CDR3 is 13 residues long. Germline loops: CDR1 WSHSY, CDR2 SAAADI. The ends were cut back, 6 bases at V and 3 bases at J, with 11 bases in the middle.

This clonotype was counted only a few times. The CDR3, as DNA: TGTGCCAGCACCCCGGCCGGGACCGACTATGGCTACACCTTC. Residues: CASTPAGTDYGYTF. This sequence joins TRBV7-2 and TRBJ1-2, with D perhaps TRBD1 (5 bases). Trimming took 7 bases from V and 3 from J, leaving 15 bases between them. CDR1 is SGHTA, CDR2 FQGNSA, per germline. The CDR3 totals 14 residues.

The rearrangement links TRBV7-6 to TRBJ2-2; possible D gene TRBD2, 5 bases. The CDR3 runs 16 residues. CDR1 is SGHVS and CDR2 is FNYEAQ in the germline V gene. The V and J ends lost 5 bases and 0 bases respectively, with 13 bases between them. DNA of the CDR3: TGTGCCAGCAGCGCGCAAAGCGGTCCGAACACCGGGGAGCTGTTTTTT. It codes for CASSAQSGPNTGELFF.

This clonotype was seen many times. The chain employs TRBV5-6 and TRBJ1-2; D ambiguous. The germline V and J ends were trimmed by 3 bases and 2 bases, with 5 bases remaining between them. The CDR3 covers 12 residues. Germline loops: CDR1 SGHDT, CDR2 YYEEEE. The CDR3 DNA is TGTGCCAGCAGCTATCGGAACTATGGCTACACCTTC. It codes for CASSYRNYGYTF.

This clonotype appeared a few times. The gene calls are TRBV10-2 and TRBJ2-3, with 9 bases lining up with TRBD1. CDR3 length: 12 amino acids. V lost 10 bases to trimming and J lost 5 bases; unmatched junction nucleotides: 4. Germline V gene data show CDR1 as WSHSY and CDR2 as SAAADI. As DNA, the CDR3 is TGCGCCACCACGGGACAGGGAGATACGCAGTATTTT. Translated: CATTGQGDTQYF.

The chain joins TRBV3-1 to TRBJ1-1; 7 bases map to TRBD1. This CDR3 region has 15 residues. Trimming took 5 bases from V and 0 from J; bases not matched to a gene: 6. The germline V gene encodes CDR1 LGHDT and CDR2 YNNKEL (reference sequence). CDR3 nucleotide sequence: TGTGCCAGCAGCACCCGACAGGGCGTGAACACTGAAGCTTTCTTT. Amino acid sequence: CASSTRQGVNTEAFF.

This clonotype has a count of ten or more. The chain couples TRBV13 to TRBJ1-2; D might be TRBD1 (5 bases). The CDR3 consists of 14 residues. Per germline, CDR1 PRHDT and CDR2 FYEKMQ (reference sequence). V lost 1 base and J lost 5, with 11 bases in between. The CDR3 sequence: CASSLAGTDYGYTF. Here the CDR3 DNA reads TGTGCCAGCAGCTTAGCCGGGACCGATTATGGCTACACCTTC.

This clonotype was found a few times. J is TRBJ1-5 and V is TRBV20-1; no definite D call. Germline CDR1 is DFQATT and CDR2 is SNEGSKA (reference sequence). Trimming left V 5 bases short and J 4 bases short, with 18 bases between. CDR3 size: 15 residues. CDR3 sequence reads: CSAYPSTRRNQPQHF. CDR3 sequence (DNA): TGCAGTGCTTACCCGTCAACACGGAGAAATCAGCCCCAGCATTTT.

This clonotype was seen many times. The rearrangement joins TRBV12-3 or TRBV12-4 to TRBJ2-7; 9 nucleotides match TRBD1. V lost 4 bases, J lost 4 bases, and 8 bases stayed unmatched. CDR3 length equals 15 residues. CDR3 residues: CASSSFDRGNYEQYF. CDR3 coding DNA: TGTGCCAGCAGTTCCTTTGACAGGGGGAATTACGAGCAGTACTTC.

This clonotype occurred a few times. The CDR3 here is CSARGIEREQYF. CDR3 nucleotides: TGCAGTGCTAGAGGGATAGAAAGGGAGCAGTACTTC. This rearrangement joins TRBV20-1 to TRBJ2-7; D is uncertain. CDR3 length: 12 amino acids. Trimming stripped 1 base from V and 7 bases from J, with 11 bases between. Per germline, CDR1 DFQATT and CDR2 SNEGSKA (reference sequence).

A few counts support this clonotype. V gene TRBV20-1 combines with J gene TRBJ2-3, with D perhaps given as TRBD1 or TRBD2 (5 bases each). The V end lost 4 bases, the J end lost 0 bases, and 11 bases lay between the germline ends. Germline V CDR1 and CDR2: DFQATT, SNEGSKA (reference sequence). The CDR3 sequence is 14 residues long. DNA for the CDR3: TGCAGTGCTACCCAGGGACCGAGCACAGATACGCAGTATTTT. This sequence encodes CSATQGPSTDTQYF.

This clonotype was seen a handful of times. This rearrangement joins TRBV20-1 to TRBJ2-1, with 12 bases fitting TRBD2. Germline V lookup: CDR1 DFQATT, CDR2 SNEGSKA (reference sequence). The CDR3 loop spans 18 amino acids. With V trimmed by 3 bases and J by 1 base, 10 bases remained unmatched. The DNA of the CDR3 is TGCAGTGCTAGGCTAGCGGGGGGGCCTATGCCATCCTACAATGAGCAGTTCTTC. Translated, it gives CSARLAGGPMPSYNEQFF.

The chain recombines TRBV29-1 with TRBJ1-1; D ambiguous. This CDR3 has 14 residues. V lost 4 bases and J 4 bases, leaving 16 bases between the germline ends. Germline V gene lookup returns CDR1 SQVTM and CDR2 ANQGSEA. CDR3 coding DNA: TGCAGCGTTGGGTTAACAGTGGGAAGCACTGAAGCTTTCTTT. Protein product: CSVGLTVGSTEAFF.

This clonotype showed up many times. This rearrangement joins TRBV20-1 to TRBJ2-3, with unresolved D. Germline CDR1 DFQATT, CDR2 SNEGSKA (reference sequence). V lost 0 bases and J lost 6, with 10 bases in between. The CDR3 consists of 13 residues. The CDR3 DNA follows: TGCAGTGCTAGAGATCTCGCAGCGGATACGCAGTATTTT. Amino acid sequence: CSARDLAADTQYF.

The genes are TRBV5-1 and TRBJ2-1; 9 bases fit TRBD1. The length of the CDR3 is 15 residues. Looked up from germline, CDR1 is SGHRS and CDR2 is YFSETQ. Trimming took 4 bases from V and 8 from J; bases not matched to a gene: 10. CDR3 nucleotides: TGCGCCAGCAGCCACGGGACAGGGATAGGGGATGAGCAGTTCTTC. Protein product: CASSHGTGIGDEQFF.

This clonotype occurred many times. The chain couples TRBV20-1 to TRBJ1-1; D is ambiguous. V gave up 1 base and J gave up 10 bases, with 16 bases separating them. Looked up from germline, CDR1 is DFQATT and CDR2 is SNEGSKA (reference sequence). The CDR3 consists of 13 residues. DNA for the CDR3: TGCAGTGCTAGAGTTGGCGGCGAACTCCGAGCTTTCTTT. Translating gives CSARVGGELRAFF.

This clonotype was detected a few times. The rearrangement links TRBV11-2 to TRBJ2-1, with TRBD2 identical over 7 bases. This CDR3 comprises 12 residues. Losses at the gene ends were 4 bases for V and 8 bases for J; bases not matched to a gene: 2. The germline V gene has CDR1 SGHAT and CDR2 FQNNGV. The DNA of the CDR3 is TGTGCCAGCAGCTGGGGACTATATGAGCAGTTCTTC. This codes for CASSWGLYEQFF.

The rearrangement joins TRBV29-1 to TRBJ2-7, with TRBD2 matching 8 bases. Germline-derived CDR1 and CDR2 are SQVTM and ANQGSEA. CDR3 length equals 17 residues. Trimming cost V 6 bases and J 0 bases; bases outside gene matches: 16. In nucleotides, the CDR3 is TGCAGCGTGAAGAGGCTAGCGGGCTCCTTTAGCTCCTACGAGCAGTACTTC. Protein product: CSVKRLAGSFSSYEQYF.

The chain recombines TRBV12-5 with TRBJ1-1; D call uncertain. Trimming pared 7 bases from V and 2 bases from J, leaving 11 bases between. Germline CDR1 and CDR2: LGHNT and FRNRAP. There are 13 residues in the CDR3. The CDR3 nucleotides read TGTGCTAGTGCCCCCGTGATAAACACTGAAGCTTTCTTT. Residues: CASAPVINTEAFF.

V is TRBV7-9 and J is TRBJ2-3; D is uncertain. The CDR3 length is 12 residues. Trimming cost V 5 bases and J 5 bases, with 8 bases left between them. The germline V gene encodes CDR1 SEHNR and CDR2 FQNEAQ (reference sequence). CDR3 nucleotides: TGTGCCAGCAGCCCGAACTTAGATACGCAGTATTTT. Its protein product is CASSPNLDTQYF.

The chain recombines TRBV20-1 with TRBJ2-7; 9 bases line up with TRBD2. The V segment lost 5 bases and the J segment 3 bases; nucleotides outside the gene matches: 14. In germline, CDR1 is DFQATT, CDR2 SNEGSKA (reference sequence). This CDR3 contains 16 residues. The CDR3: CSAPGGWASGIYEQYF. The CDR3 DNA follows: TGCAGTGCTCCTGGGGGTTGGGCTAGCGGGATCTACGAGCAGTACTTC.